The 19 T cell receptor beta chains in this list originate from one sample, sequenced in a study of CD8 T cells in ankylosing spondylitis. TCRdb fed the 5' RACE reads into MiXCR, producing one record per CDR3 protein. Of around 330,000 distinct CDR3 sequences listed, roughly 12% are singletons. The sequenced sample consisted of blood, either unsorted or a sorted T cell fraction (not recorded which). The receptors come from a female donor with ankylosing spondylitis or in good health (not recorded which).

There are many counts of this clonotype. The V call is TRBV29-1, the J call TRBJ2-7; D uncertain. The CDR3 extends over 13 amino acids. Germline CDR1 reads SQVTM; CDR2 reads ANQGSEA. With 1 base removed from V and 0 bases from J, the gap between germline ends came to 7 bases. DNA for the CDR3: TGCAGCGTTGAAGCTAAGAGCTCCTACGAGCAGTACTTC. Translation gives CSVEAKSSYEQYF.

The CDR3 bases are TGTGCCAGCAGACCTCGGACAAGAGATACGCAGTATTTT. This translates into CASRPRTRDTQYF. The chain joins TRBV6-1 to TRBJ2-3, with a weak D call TRBD1 (5 bases). CDR3 length equals 13 residues. Germline-derived CDR1 and CDR2 are MNHNS and SASEGT. Trimming removed 6 bases at V and 5 bases at J, with 12 bases between.

This clonotype was detected ten times or more. CDR3 bases: TGTGCCACCAGGGACACACAAGCCTACAATGAGCAGTTCTTC. Amino acid sequence: CATRDTQAYNEQFF. The chain carries TRBV24-1 and TRBJ2-1, with D perhaps matching TRBD1 (5 bases). Trimming shortened V by 7 bases and J by 2 bases, and 11 bases separated the two germline ends. Germline V gene data show CDR1 as KGHDR and CDR2 as SFDVKD. The CDR3 totals 14 residues.

This clonotype showed up many times. The junction does not match germline at one end; this may be a read error. This chain joins TRBV12-3 or TRBV12-4 and TRBJ2-7; D gene ambiguous. The CDR3 is 12 residues long. CDR3 nucleotides: TGCGCCAGCTCTTTAGGGAACTACGAGCAGTACTTC. Its protein is CASSLGNYEQYF.

There are many counts of this clonotype. This chain links TRBV20-1 with TRBJ2-7; TRBD1 aligns across 9 bases. The germline V gene has CDR1 DFQATT and CDR2 SNEGSKA (reference sequence). Trimming at V came to 0 bases and at J to 4 bases, leaving 10 bases not matched to a gene. This CDR3 is 16 amino acids long. This chain's CDR3 is CSARDEGGQGLYEQYF. CDR3 bases: TGCAGTGCTAGAGATGAAGGCGGACAGGGGCTTTACGAGCAGTACTTC.

This clonotype came up a few times. This chain links TRBV15 with TRBJ2-3, with 7 bases that match TRBD1. J gave up 2 bases and V 0 bases, and 5 bases lay outside the gene matches. In germline, CDR1 is LNHNV, CDR2 YYDKDF (reference sequence). This CDR3 comprises 16 residues. The DNA of the CDR3 is TGTGCCACCAGCAGAGAAGCCGGGACAGTCACAGATACGCAGTATTTT. It yields the protein CATSREAGTVTDTQYF.

This clonotype was seen many times. The chain has TRBV7-9 and TRBJ2-1; D gene unclear. The germline CDR1 and CDR2 sequences are SEHNR and FQNEAQ (reference sequence). Trimming pared 3 bases from V and 6 bases from J, leaving 6 bases between. This CDR3 has 12 residues. CDR3 in amino acids: CASSFLRNEQFF. CDR3 bases: TGTGCCAGCAGCTTCCTCCGCAATGAGCAGTTCTTC.

This clonotype was counted ten times or more. V usage is TRBV5-1 and J usage is TRBJ2-1; TRBD1 matches at 9 bases. CDR1 is SGHRS, CDR2 YFSETQ, per germline. The CDR3 consists of 14 residues. With 4 bases clipped from V and 5 bases from J, the junction kept 4 bases outside the gene matches. CDR3 in amino acids: CASSPRTGDNEQFF. Here the CDR3 DNA reads TGCGCCAGCAGCCCCAGGACAGGGGACAATGAGCAGTTCTTC.

This clonotype turned up a few times. The chain links TRBV18 to TRBJ2-1; 11 nucleotides align to TRBD2. The germline V gene has CDR1 KGHSH and CDR2 LQKENI. The CDR3 sequence is 20 residues long. V trimming: 6 bases; J trimming: 3 bases; junction bases outside the gene matches: 19. CDR3 in DNA: TGTGCCAGCTCGCGTACGACGGGACTAGCGGAACTGGGGGTCTACAATGAGCAGTTCTTC. Residues: CASSRTTGLAELGVYNEQFF.

In its sample, this clonotype was seen many times. This sequence joins TRBV6-6 and TRBJ2-7; D unclear. With 2 bases removed from V and 5 bases from J, the gap between germline ends came to 4 bases. This CDR3 contains 11 residues. CDR1 and CDR2 (germline): MNHNY, SVGAGI (reference sequence). The CDR3 here is CASSYTDEQYF. In DNA form, the CDR3 reads TGTGCCAGCAGTTACACGGACGAGCAGTACTTC.

Remarks on this clonotype: Just one base apart from a much larger clone, this may be a read error. A read error is likely, as this CDR3 ends without the conserved phenylalanine or tryptophan. J is TRBJ2-2 and V is TRBV7-8; D call uncertain. V was cut by 4 bases and J by 5 bases, with 5 bases left in between. Germline lookup yields CDR1 SGHVS and CDR2 FQNEAQ. This CDR3 has 12 residues. In DNA, the CDR3 is TGTGCCAGCAGCTCTCATACCGGGGAGCTGTTTATT. It specifies CASSSHTGELFI.

This clonotype was detected many times. J is TRBJ1-1 and V is TRBV20-1; TRBD1 matches 11 bases. The CDR3 spans 19 residues. CDR1 is DFQATT and CDR2 is SNEGSKA in the germline V gene (reference sequence). After removal of 0 bases from V and 1 base from J, the junction contained 13 bases not matched to a gene. The CDR3 protein is CSARDRARTGGVRNTEAFF. DNA of the CDR3: TGCAGTGCTAGAGATCGTGCCAGGACAGGGGGCGTAAGGAACACTGAAGCTTTCTTT.

The V gene is TRBV6-1, the J gene TRBJ1-4; D is unclear. This CDR3 has 15 amino acids. Germline lookup yields CDR1 MNHNS and CDR2 SASEGT. V was shortened by 6 bases and J by 7 bases, with 18 bases between the two germline ends. In nucleotides, the CDR3 is TGTGCCAGCAGCCCCGGCCACAGCTGGGGTGAAAAACTGTTTTTT. Protein sequence: CASSPGHSWGEKLFF.

This clonotype was seen repeatedly, ten times or more. This sequence joins TRBV18 and TRBJ2-3; no firm D call. Germline lookup yields CDR1 KGHSH and CDR2 LQKENI. V shed 2 bases and J shed 11 bases, with 11 bases lying between them. The CDR3 length is 12 residues. CDR3 sequence (DNA): TGTGCCAGCTCACCAAGGGTCCCGGGGCAGTATTTT. This translates into CASSPRVPGQYF.

This clonotype was counted only a few times. The V call is TRBV5-1, the J call TRBJ2-1, with 14 bases that match TRBD2. CDR3 length equals 15 residues. Looked up from germline, CDR1 is SGHRS and CDR2 is YFSETQ. Trimming removed 4 bases from V and 10 bases from J; junction bases left unmatched: 7. This CDR3 reads CASSPWGLAGDEQFF. In nucleotides, the CDR3 is TGCGCCAGCAGCCCTTGGGGACTAGCGGGAGACGAGCAGTTCTTC. The complete variable domain, with remaining parts taken from reference TRBV5-1 and TRBJ2-1, reads KAGVTQTPRYLIKTRGQQVTLSCSPISGHRSVSWYQQTPGQGLQFLFEYFSETQRNKGNFPGRFSGRQFSNSRSEMNVSTLELGDSALYLCASSPWGLAGDEQFFGPGTRLTVL.

In regard to this clonotype: A junction boundary mismatches the germline segment, possibly from a read error. The chain combines TRBV27 with TRBJ1-2, with D possibly being TRBD1 (5 bases). There are 15 residues in the CDR3. Per the germline V gene, CDR1 is MNHEY and CDR2 is SMNVEV (reference sequence). In nucleotides, the CDR3 is TGTGCCAGCAGTTTATCTTGGGGGGAGGGCTATGGCGACACCTTC. It yields the protein CASSLSWGEGYGDTF.

The rearrangement uses TRBV28 and TRBJ1-1; tentative D call: TRBD1 (5 bases). The germline V and J ends were trimmed by 4 bases and 1 base, with 16 bases remaining between them. The CDR3 is 16 residues long. Germline CDR1 and CDR2: MDHEN and SYDVKM. The CDR3 DNA reads TGTGCCAGCAGTTCCTCCCAAGGGACGAGGAACACTGAAGCTTTCTTT. Protein sequence: CASSSSQGTRNTEAFF.

This chain's CDR3 is CAICLRRLGTGGVFYGYTF. The CDR3 DNA reads TGTGCCATCTGTTTACGCCGCCTAGGGACAGGGGGCGTTTTCTATGGCTACACCTTC. The chain recombines TRBV2 with TRBJ1-2; 12 nucleotides align to TRBD1. V trimming: 10 bases; J trimming: 4 bases; junction bases outside the gene matches: 22. Germline CDR1 reads SNHLY; CDR2 reads FYNNEI. The length of the CDR3 is 19 residues.

This clonotype occurred many times. The rearrangement joins TRBV10-3 to TRBJ2-1; D ambiguous. This CDR3 has 15 residues. Deletions cut 0 bases from V and 0 bases from J, with 6 bases between. Germline assignment: CDR1 ENHRY and CDR2 SYGVKD. CDR3 bases: TGTGCCATCAGTGAGTCGTCAGTCTCCTACAATGAGCAGTTCTTC. Protein: CAISESSVSYNEQFF.